The 14 T cell receptor beta chains below were found in one sample sequenced in a study of T cell clonotyping in hematopoietic cell transplantation. Here immunoSEQ multiplex PCR was the method, and the copy in TCRdb shows in-frame clones only, minus some. This sample has 10,000 to 15,000 clones, with more than 80% found just once. Sequenced input: peripheral blood mononuclear cells. The receptor set was obtained from a man younger than 45 in good health. Some clones in this sample may be carry-over from other donors' samples.

V usage is TRBV27 and J usage is TRBJ2-6; tentative D call: TRBD2 (5 bases). V lost 4 bases to trimming and J lost 0 bases, with 13 bases between them. The CDR3 totals 17 residues. Germline V gene lookup returns CDR1 MNHEY and CDR2 SMNVEV (reference sequence). In nucleotides, the CDR3 is TGTGCCAGCAGTTCCACGGCCACTAGCTCTGGGGCCAACGTCCTGACTTTC. Translating gives CASSSTATSSGANVLTF. The full variable domain, completed using reference TRBV27 and TRBJ2-6, is EAQVTQNPRYLITVTGKKLTVTCSQNMNHEYMSWYRQDPGLGLRQIYYSMNVEVTDKGDVPEGYKVSRKEKRNFPLILESPSPNQTSLYFCASSSTATSSGANVLTFGAGSRLTVL.

The CDR3 DNA follows: TGCGCCAGCAGCCTACTCACGGGGGATACCGGGGAGCTGTTTTTT. This sequence encodes CASSLLTGDTGELFF. This chain links TRBV5-1 with TRBJ2-2; possibly TRBD2 for D (6 bases). This CDR3 has 15 amino acids. Trimming removed 4 bases at V and 5 bases at J, with 15 bases between. CDR1 and CDR2 from the germline V gene are SGHRS and YFSETQ.

V and J are TRBV27 and TRBJ1-2; 9 bases line up with TRBD1. Germline V lookup: CDR1 MNHEY, CDR2 SMNVEV (reference sequence). Trimming took 7 bases from V and 4 from J; bases not matched to a gene: 10. The CDR3 is made up of 15 amino acids. CDR3 region: CASTGTGLVGYGYTF. CDR3 nucleotides: TGTGCCAGCACCGGGACAGGGCTGGTAGGCTATGGCTACACCTTC.

The chain links TRBV11-3 to TRBJ2-5; D is tentatively TRBD1 or TRBD2 (5 bases each). This CDR3 is 14 amino acids long. Germline V CDR1 and CDR2: SGHNT, YENEEA. Trimming removed 2 bases from V and 9 bases from J, with 16 bases in between. CDR3 in DNA: TGTGCCAGCAGCTTAATGGGACCCTTCGGAGCCCAGTACTTC. This codes for CASSLMGPFGAQYF. The whole variable domain, filled in from reference TRBV11-3 and TRBJ2-5, reads EAGVVQSPRYKIIEKKQPVAFWCNPISGHNTLYWYLQNLGQGPELLIRYENEEAVDDSQLPKDRFSAERLKGVDSTLKIQPAELGDSAVYLCASSLMGPFGAQYFGPGTRLLVL.

This rearrangement joins TRBV5-4 to TRBJ1-6, with unresolved D. The CDR3 has 16 residues. Germline values: CDR1 SGHNT, CDR2 YYREEE (reference sequence). V was pared by 2 bases and J by 0 bases, with 9 bases between. The CDR3 DNA reads TGTGCCAGCAGCTTATGGTCGAGCTCCTATAATTCACCCCTCCACTTT. Protein product: CASSLWSSSYNSPLHF.

The chain has TRBV5-3 and TRBJ2-3; a weak D match, TRBD1 (6 bases). TRBV5-3 is known as an ORF, though its function is uncertain. V was pared by 3 bases and J by 4 bases, with 12 bases between. This CDR3 has 14 amino acids. CDR3 protein: CARSSDSNPDTQYF. The CDR3 region has the DNA TGTGCCAGAAGCTCGGACAGTAACCCAGATACGCAGTATTTT.

Here the CDR3 reads CASSYRQGRQPQHF. The DNA for the CDR3 is TGTGCCAGCAGTTACCGACAGGGAAGGCAGCCCCAGCATTTT. V and J are TRBV6-5 and TRBJ1-5, with 7 nucleotides matching TRBD1. Germline V CDR1 and CDR2: MNHEY, SVGAGI. The CDR3 totals 14 residues. Trimming removed 2 bases from V and 7 bases from J; junction bases left unmatched: 5.

The rearrangement joins TRBV7-2 to TRBJ2-1; 8 bases match TRBD2. The germline gives CDR1 SGHTA, CDR2 FQGNSA. V was clipped by 4 bases and J by 3 bases; unmatched bases: 8. This CDR3 spans 16 amino acids. CDR3 protein: CASSWVHSGSYNEQFF. In DNA form, the CDR3 reads TGTGCCAGCAGCTGGGTCCACAGCGGGAGCTACAATGAGCAGTTCTTC.

The CDR3 region has the DNA TGTGCCAGCAGTTACGCGGCAGGGGTTACCTACGAGCAGTACTTC. Translation gives CASSYAAGVTYEQYF. The genes are TRBV6-5 and TRBJ2-7; a possible D gene is TRBD1 (6 bases). V lost 2 bases, J lost 2 bases, and 13 bases lay in between. Germline CDR1 and CDR2: MNHEY and SVGAGI. CDR3 length equals 15 residues.

This clone was seen only once. The rearrangement uses TRBV6-1 and TRBJ1-2; 7 bases are shared with TRBD1. Germline V gene data show CDR1 as MNHNS and CDR2 as SASEGT. V shed 6 bases, J shed 0 bases, and the junction held 7 bases outside the gene matches. The CDR3 loop spans 15 amino acids. The CDR3 bases are TGTGCCAGCAGGGAGGGGGCGTTTTCTAACTATGGCTACACCTTC. Amino acids: CASREGAFSNYGYTF.

The genes are TRBV7-9 and TRBJ2-7, with D perhaps given as TRBD1 or TRBD2 (5 bases each). The CDR3 has 14 residues. Deletions cut 4 bases from V and 0 bases from J, with 10 bases between. Per the germline V gene, CDR1 is SEHNR and CDR2 is FQNEAQ (reference sequence). CDR3 in DNA: TGTGCCAGCAGCTACACCGGGACCTCCTACGAGCAGTACTTC. Translating gives CASSYTGTSYEQYF.

The V call is TRBV30, the J call TRBJ1-1; possibly TRBD1 for D (5 bases). Germline values: CDR1 GTSNPN, CDR2 SVGIG (reference sequence). The CDR3 has 11 residues. V was shortened by 4 bases and J by 5 bases, with 8 bases between the two germline ends. The CDR3 coding sequence is TGTGCCTGGACCTGGGGGACTGAAGCTTTCTTT. This encodes CAWTWGTEAFF.

There are a few counts of this clone. The V and J genes are TRBV5-4 and TRBJ2-2, with D perhaps matching TRBD2 (6 bases). V dropped 4 bases and J dropped 2 bases, with 15 bases sitting between them. The CDR3 length is 16 residues. Germline V CDR1 and CDR2: SGHNT, YYREEE (reference sequence). For the CDR3, the DNA is TGTGCCAGCAGCGTGACTAGGTTGCAAAACACCGGGGAGCTGTTTTTT. Translated, it gives CASSVTRLQNTGELFF.

This chain joins TRBV6-5 and TRBJ1-5, with D hard to call. The germline CDR1 and CDR2 sequences are MNHEY and SVGAGI. The CDR3 length is 14 residues. Trimming took off 0 bases at V and 7 bases at J, with 10 bases between the two ends. CDR3 DNA: TGTGCCAGCAGTTACTCAGGTCAGGCCCAGCCCCAGCATTTT. As protein: CASSYSGQAQPQHF.